Following are 11 T cell receptor beta chains from one sample sequenced in a study of blood T cell repertoires in COVID-19. Assay used: immunoSEQ multiplex PCR; TCRdb lists only in-frame clones, some missing. The sample has around 300,000 clones, roughly 87% seen once. Material: peripheral blood. These receptors were obtained from a human donor in a cohort sampled during active COVID-19.

The chain joins TRBV21-1 to TRBJ1-1; the table's D call TRBD1 went unverified against the DNA. TRBV21-1 is a pseudogene. The CDR3 has 17 residues. The CDR3 sequence: CASSKEGDRAMNTEAFF. CDR3 DNA: TGTGCCAGCAGCAAAGAAGGGGACAGGGCCATGAACACTGAAGCTTTCTTT.

This sequence joins TRBV6-5 and TRBJ1-3, with D perhaps matching TRBD1 (6 bases). Per the germline V gene, CDR1 is MNHEY and CDR2 is SVGAGI. This CDR3 contains 13 residues. The V and J ends lost 6 bases and 2 bases respectively, with 8 bases between them. The CDR3 reads CASRGAAGNTIYF. As DNA, the CDR3 is TGTGCCAGCAGGGGGGCGGCTGGAAACACCATATATTTT.

The chain has TRBV11-2 and TRBJ2-5, with 11 bases identical to TRBD2. Germline V lookup: CDR1 SGHAT, CDR2 FQNNGV. J was trimmed by 4 bases and V by 2 bases; bases with no gene match: 6. This CDR3 region has 16 residues. The CDR3 nucleotides are TGTGCCAGCAGCTTAATACCGGGACTAGCGGCAGAGACCCAGTACTTC. Protein product: CASSLIPGLAAETQYF.

V and J are TRBV19 and TRBJ1-6; D gene uncertain. CDR1 and CDR2 from the germline V gene are LNHDA and SQIVND (reference sequence). V was cut by 5 bases and J by 5 bases, with 7 bases left in between. The CDR3 loop spans 13 amino acids. Written as DNA, the CDR3 is TGTGCCAGTAGTGATACGGATAATTCACCCCTCCACTTT. This gives the protein CASSDTDNSPLHF.

V is TRBV11-2 and J is TRBJ2-6, with a possible D match to TRBD1 (5 bases). The germline gives CDR1 SGHAT, CDR2 FQNNGV. The CDR3 spans 14 residues. V was shortened by 5 bases and J by 2 bases, with 7 bases between the two germline ends. Here the CDR3 reads CASSARAGANVLTF. The CDR3 bases are TGTGCCAGCAGCGCCAGGGCTGGGGCCAACGTCCTGACTTTC.

This clone was seen a handful of times. CDR3 amino acids: CASSSRFTGELFF. In nucleotides, the CDR3 is TGTGCCAGCAGCTCGCGTTTCACCGGGGAGCTGTTTTTT. V usage is TRBV7-9 and J usage is TRBJ2-2; D remains ambiguous. CDR1 and CDR2 (germline): SEHNR, FQNEAQ (reference sequence). V was clipped by 4 bases and J by 4 bases, with 7 bases between them. The CDR3 is made up of 13 amino acids. Supplemented by reference TRBV7-9 and TRBJ2-2, the full variable domain reads DTGVSQNPRHKITKRGQNVTFRCDPISEHNRLYWYRQTLGQGPEFLTYFQNEAQLEKSRLLSDRFSAERPKGSFSTLEIQRTEQGDSAMYLCASSSRFTGELFFGEGSRLTVL.

This chain joins TRBV6-5 and TRBJ1-5; no firm D call. V was pared by 8 bases and J by 1 base, with 9 bases between. CDR1 MNHEY and CDR2 SVGAGI come from the germline V gene. The CDR3 is 13 residues long. Here the CDR3 reads CASLAVSNQPQHF. For the CDR3, the DNA is TGTGCCAGCCTTGCGGTCAGCAATCAGCCCCAGCATTTT.

The rearrangement joins TRBV7-8 to TRBJ1-1; D is uncertain. V was clipped by 6 bases and J by 0 bases, with 14 bases between them. The CDR3 spans 15 residues. Looked up from germline, CDR1 is SGHVS and CDR2 is FQNEAQ. In DNA form, the CDR3 reads TGTGCCAGCAGTGTTTACGGGGTCTTGAACACTGAAGCTTTCTTT. This translates into CASSVYGVLNTEAFF.

The chain couples TRBV29-1 to TRBJ1-2; no reliable D call. Germline CDR1 SQVTM, CDR2 ANQGSEA. Trimming removed 3 bases from V and 6 bases from J, with 5 bases in between. The CDR3 is made up of 10 amino acids. CDR3 residues: CSVEEDGYTF. CDR3 nucleotide sequence: TGCAGCGTTGAGGAGGATGGCTACACCTTC.

The CDR3 loop reads CASSRKGYGGGDTEQFF. The CDR3 nucleotides read TGTGCCAGCAGTAGGAAGGGGTACGGCGGGGGGGATACGGAGCAGTTCTTC. The V call is TRBV6-2 or TRBV6-3, the J call TRBJ2-1, with TRBD2 matching 9 bases. The ends lost 5 bases at V and 10 bases at J; junction bases unmatched: 18. Germline loops: CDR1 MNHEY, CDR2 SVGEGT. The CDR3 totals 17 residues.

The chain recombines TRBV7-2 with TRBJ2-1, with D possibly being TRBD2 (5 bases). The CDR3 contains 14 residues. Germline V gives CDR1 SGHTA, CDR2 FQGNSA. Trimming removed 8 bases at V and 5 bases at J, with 16 bases between. In DNA, the CDR3 is TGTGCCAGCGGACTGGCAGCGATGCACAATGAGCAGTTCTTC. Translated: CASGLAAMHNEQFF.